Below, one T cell receptor (beta chain) is given with its context. Antigen: not known. The data are from a study of graft-versus-host responses after intestinal transplantation. Study overall: Among the recipients, all got anti-thymocyte globulin induction and then tacrolimus and steroids for 3 to 4 years.

Assay: immunoSEQ multiplex PCR; the TCRdb copy retains only in-frame clones and omits some. The sample has over 80,000 clones, more than 75% seen once. General study points: Some patients had graft-donor T cell macrochimerism, and their allografts showed high graft-versus-host to host-versus-graft clonal ratios. Recipient marrow harbored GvH clones, some of which surfaced first in ileum or blood.

The specimen was PBMCs, collected 255 days after intestinal transplant. The source of this sequence is a human patient who received an intestinal transplant, so some T cells may come from the graft donor.

CDR3 bases: TGTGCCAGCAGCCGCGAGAAAGCCAAAAACATTCAGTACTTC. This translates into CASSREKAKNIQYF. The chain uses TRBV11-2 and TRBJ2-4; D gene unclear. In germline, CDR1 is SGHAT, CDR2 FQNNGV. Trimming shortened V by 5 bases and J by 0 bases, and 8 bases separated the two germline ends. The CDR3 runs 14 residues.